Listed here are 22 T cell receptor beta chains from one sample, sequenced in a study of blood T cell repertoires in COVID-19. Sequencing used immunoSEQ multiplex PCR; TCRdb keeps in-frame clones, though not all of them. Of about 250,000 clones listed, approximately 89% were seen once; the top ten hold about 6.7%. The sequencing sample was made of peripheral blood. The receptors derive from a woman in her 30s with COVID-19, enrolled during active disease.

This chain links TRBV19 with TRBJ1-6; D call uncertain. CDR1 and CDR2 from the germline V gene are LNHDA and SQIVND (reference sequence). The CDR3 is 17 residues long. Trimming left V 2 bases short and J 2 bases short, with 13 bases between. The CDR3 region is CASSISGGGAYNSPLHF. The CDR3 region has the DNA TGTGCCAGTAGTATAAGTGGTGGAGGTGCCTATAATTCACCCCTCCACTTT.

This clone occurred once. The CDR3 spells CASSSPAAGENEQFF. CDR3 DNA: TGTGCCAGCAGCTCCCCAGCAGCGGGAGAGAATGAGCAGTTCTTC. The gene calls are TRBV5-4 and TRBJ2-1; the match to TRBD2 covers 8 bases. Looked up from germline, CDR1 is SGHNT and CDR2 is YYREEE (reference sequence). The J segment lost 7 bases and the V segment lost 3 bases, leaving 9 bases of the junction unmatched. This CDR3 spans 15 amino acids.

The genes are TRBV28 and TRBJ1-2; D may be TRBD1 (6 bases). Trimming removed 4 bases from V and 4 bases from J, with 10 bases in between. CDR3 size: 13 residues. The germline V gene encodes CDR1 MDHEN and CDR2 SYDVKM. This CDR3 reads CASSSGASYGYTF. In DNA, the CDR3 is TGTGCCAGCAGTTCAGGGGCCTCCTATGGCTACACCTTC.

J is TRBJ2-7 and V is TRBV21-1; the table's TRBD2 call for D was not verified on the DNA. TRBV21-1 is noted as a pseudogene. This CDR3 region has 15 residues. In DNA form, the CDR3 reads TGTGCCAGCAATTGTATCCCTAGCGTTTCCTACGAGCAGTACGTC. This gives the protein CASNCIPSVSYEQYV.

This chain links TRBV7-2 with TRBJ2-2, with 8 nucleotides matching TRBD1. CDR3 length: 15 amino acids. The V and J ends lost 4 bases and 5 bases, in that order; junction bases with no gene match: 6. From germline, CDR1 is SGHTA and CDR2 FQGNSA. CDR3 protein: CASSSGQGVTGELFF. CDR3 DNA sequence: TGTGCCAGCAGCTCTGGACAGGGTGTGACCGGGGAGCTGTTTTTT.

The chain recombines TRBV10-2 with TRBJ2-1, with 15 positions matching TRBD2. The trim removed 4 bases at V and 7 bases at J, leaving 11 bases unmatched. The CDR3 consists of 18 residues. The germline V gene encodes CDR1 WSHSY and CDR2 SAAADI. CDR3 sequence (DNA): TGCGCCAGCAGTGTGCGGGGAGAGGGACTAGCGGGGGGAAATGAGCAGTTCTTC. It encodes CASSVRGEGLAGGNEQFF.

The chain joins TRBV7-9 to TRBJ2-1; 11 bases are a match to TRBD2. J was trimmed by 4 bases and V by 5 bases; bases with no gene match: 10. Germline V gives CDR1 SEHNR, CDR2 FQNEAQ (reference sequence). This CDR3 is built from 17 residues. CDR3 sequence reads: CASSTIPGTSGYNEQFF. In nucleotides, the CDR3 is TGTGCCAGCAGCACCATTCCCGGGACTAGCGGATACAATGAGCAGTTCTTC.

The CDR3 reads CASSYSAGLERTEAFF. The DNA for the CDR3 is TGTGCCAGCAGTTACTCAGCGGGGCTCGAGAGGACTGAAGCTTTCTTT. The genes are TRBV6-5 and TRBJ1-1; maybe TRBD1 (5 bases). The CDR3 covers 16 residues. CDR1 MNHEY and CDR2 SVGAGI come from the germline V gene. Trimming cost V 0 bases and J 5 bases, with 16 bases left between them.

The chain recombines TRBV18 with TRBJ2-7, with TRBD2 matching 10 bases. CDR3 length: 15 residues. Germline V gene lookup returns CDR1 KGHSH and CDR2 LQKENI. Trimming cost V 3 bases and J 1 base; bases outside gene matches: 3. In DNA, the CDR3 is TGTGCCAGCTCACCCGGGACTAGCGAATCCTACGAGCAGTACTTC. Translation: CASSPGTSESYEQYF.

This chain links TRBV7-8 with TRBJ2-7, with 7 bases that match TRBD2. J lost 4 bases, V lost 1 base, and 7 bases had no gene match. The CDR3 is 15 residues long. Germline V CDR1 and CDR2: SGHVS, FQNEAQ. CDR3 in DNA: TGTGCCAGCAGCTTAGAGCGGGGTCTATCGTACGAGCAGTACTTC. Protein product: CASSLERGLSYEQYF.

For the CDR3, the DNA is TGCGCCAGCAGCCCGGGGGGGGACACCGGGGAGCTGTTTTTT. It is translated as CASSPGGDTGELFF. The chain recombines TRBV5-1 with TRBJ2-2, with 8 positions matching TRBD2. CDR1 is SGHRS and CDR2 is YFSETQ in the germline V gene. The CDR3 totals 14 residues. With 4 bases clipped from V and 3 bases from J, the junction kept 2 bases outside the gene matches.

DNA of the CDR3: TGTGCCAGCAGTCTGGGAGGGGGGGAGCAGTACTTC. Translated, it gives CASSLGGGEQYF. This sequence joins TRBV27 and TRBJ2-7; D perhaps matches TRBD2 (7 bases). V was pared by 5 bases and J by 7 bases, with 12 bases between. The CDR3 is made up of 12 amino acids. Germline V CDR1 and CDR2: MNHEY, SMNVEV (reference sequence).

V and J are TRBV6-5 and TRBJ2-7; D perhaps matches TRBD1 (5 bases). Trimming cost V 7 bases and J 3 bases, with 10 bases left between them. The CDR3 has 12 residues. The V gene's germline CDR1 is MNHEY and CDR2 SVGAGI. In nucleotides, the CDR3 is TGTGCCAGCACCCCCCAGGGCTACGAGCAGTACTTC. Its translation: CASTPQGYEQYF.

The V call is TRBV18, the J call TRBJ2-3; 14 positions agree with TRBD2. CDR3 size: 20 residues. With V trimmed by 5 bases and J by 1 base, 14 bases remained unmatched. Per the germline V gene, CDR1 is KGHSH and CDR2 is LQKENI. DNA for the CDR3: TGTGCCAGCTCAAAAAGGGGACAACCGGGACTAGCGGGAGGCACAGATACGCAGTATTTT. Protein: CASSKRGQPGLAGGTDTQYF.

A note on this clone: This sample includes further DNA sequences coding for the same CDR3. The chain carries TRBV19 and TRBJ2-2; TRBD1 aligns across 9 bases. V dropped 4 bases and J dropped 4; count of bases not matched to a gene: 4. The germline gives CDR1 LNHDA, CDR2 SQIVND (reference sequence). The CDR3 is 15 amino acids. The CDR3 here is CASSTGQGPTGELFF. The CDR3 DNA sequence: TGTGCCAGTAGTACAGGACAGGGGCCCACCGGGGAGCTGTTTTTT.

This chain links TRBV5-4 with TRBJ1-2; maybe TRBD1 (5 bases). Germline assignment: CDR1 SGHNT and CDR2 YYREEE (reference sequence). The CDR3 sequence is 17 residues long. V was cut by 3 bases and J by 4 bases, with 22 bases left in between. This CDR3 is CASSYNQGSGTLYGYTF. The DNA of the CDR3 is TGTGCCAGCAGCTATAACCAGGGTTCGGGTACCCTCTATGGCTACACCTTC.

The chain carries TRBV7-6 and TRBJ2-1, with D maybe TRBD2 (5 bases). V lost 3 bases and J 0 bases, leaving 12 bases between the germline ends. Germline CDR1 reads SGHVS; CDR2 reads FNYEAQ. The CDR3 is made up of 16 amino acids. As DNA, the CDR3 is TGTGCCAGCAGCTTGATGACGGGATCCTCCTACAATGAGCAGTTCTTC. Translation: CASSLMTGSSYNEQFF.

The J gene is TRBJ1-2, the V gene TRBV2, with D possibly TRBD1 on 6 matching bases. Looked up from germline, CDR1 is SNHLY and CDR2 is FYNNEI. The CDR3 totals 13 residues. The V end was cut by 10 bases, the J end by 4 bases, with 16 bases between. This CDR3 is CATPFGTIYGYTF. In DNA form, the CDR3 reads TGTGCCACCCCCTTCGGGACAATCTATGGCTACACCTTC.

The rearrangement uses TRBV18 and TRBJ2-1, with a weak D call TRBD1 (6 bases). There are 15 residues in the CDR3. The V end was cut by 3 bases, the J end by 2 bases, with 11 bases between. Germline-derived CDR1 and CDR2 are KGHSH and LQKENI. This CDR3 is CASSPRDTPYNEQFF. The CDR3 coding sequence is TGTGCCAGCTCACCCCGGGACACCCCCTACAATGAGCAGTTCTTC.

This clone was observed once. CDR3 sequence: CASSLSPGNTGELFF. Here the CDR3 DNA reads TGCGCCAGCAGCTTGTCGCCAGGGAACACCGGGGAGCTGTTTTTT. This chain connects TRBV5-1 to TRBJ2-2; D gene ambiguous. Between the trimmed V and J ends, which lost 1 base and 1 base, there was a span of 8 bases. CDR3 length: 15 amino acids. The germline gives CDR1 SGHRS, CDR2 YFSETQ.

The J gene is TRBJ2-7, the V gene TRBV19; 12 nucleotides match TRBD1. Germline CDR1 reads LNHDA; CDR2 reads SQIVND (reference sequence). Trimming removed 7 bases from V and 5 bases from J; junction bases left unmatched: 3. This CDR3 comprises 13 residues. The CDR3 nucleotides read TGTGCCAGTACCGGGACAGGGGGCCACGAGCAGTACTTC. Encoded protein: CASTGTGGHEQYF.

This clone showed up just a few times. J is TRBJ1-5 and V is TRBV2; 11 bases fit TRBD1. Germline lookup yields CDR1 SNHLY and CDR2 FYNNEI. This CDR3 has 16 residues. The V segment lost 4 bases and the J segment 6 bases; nucleotides outside the gene matches: 8. CDR3 coding DNA: TGTGCCAGCAGTGTGGCAGGACAGGGGGCGGGTCAGCCCCAGCATTTT. Translation: CASSVAGQGAGQPQHF.